In this sample, the clone carrying this T cell receptor beta chain turned up a few times. Its antigen is as yet unknown. These data belong to a study of CD8 T cells in ankylosing spondylitis. There are 16 residues in the CDR3. Germline V CDR1 and CDR2: SGHRS, YFSETQ. V shed 5 bases and J 2 bases; nucleotides not matched to a gene: 4. Study-level results: In ankylosing spondylitis blood, a motif of about eight highly homologous TCR beta variants appeared characteristic. Reports of some motif variants in reactive arthritis synovial fluid and blood predate this one.

The TCR beta libraries were generated through quantitative 5'-RACE incorporating molecular barcodes. Each CDR3 protein is one row after TCRdb ran MiXCR on the 5' RACE reads. This sample has about 160,000 distinct CDR3 sequences, with roughly 18% found just once. The TCR originated in a male donor with ankylosing spondylitis or in good health (not recorded which). Sequenced input: blood, either unsorted or a sorted T cell fraction (not recorded which). V and J are TRBV5-1 and TRBJ2-2; the match to TRBD2 covers 12 bases. CDR3 amino acids: CASRLAGGTNTGELFF. CDR3 bases: TGCGCCAGCAGACTAGCGGGAGGAACCAACACCGGGGAGCTGTTTTTT.